This entry lists 16 T cell receptor beta chains sequenced from one sample in a study of T cells after yellow fever vaccination. TCRdb redid the calling of the 5' RACE reads with MiXCR, one entry per CDR3 protein. This sample has roughly 120,000 distinct CDR3 sequences, with more than 5.5% found just once. Material: CD4+ T cells sorted from PBMCs, obtained roughly seven weeks after the first yellow fever vaccination. The receptors derive from a young man who received the YFV17D yellow fever vaccine.

This clonotype was observed at least ten times. This chain links TRBV12-3 or TRBV12-4 with TRBJ1-3; maybe TRBD1 (6 bases). V was clipped by 2 bases and J by 4 bases, with 9 bases between them. This CDR3 region has 14 residues. The DNA of the CDR3 is TGTGCCAGCAGTTTACAGGGGCAGGGAAACACCATATATTTT. This codes for CASSLQGQGNTIYF.

The sample holds many counts of this clonotype. The chain joins TRBV12-3 or TRBV12-4 to TRBJ2-5, with 8 bases fitting TRBD1. There are 13 residues in the CDR3. The J segment lost 5 bases and the V segment lost 2 bases, leaving 1 base of the junction unmatched. CDR3 DNA: TGTGCCAGCAGTTTACAGGGGGCGGAGACCCAGTACTTC. It is translated as CASSLQGAETQYF.

Concerning this clonotype itself: A clone one base away is much larger, so this may be a read error. The chain carries TRBV9 and TRBJ2-5, with 7 nucleotides matching TRBD2. Germline CDR1 SGDLS, CDR2 YYNGEE. The CDR3 is 13 amino acids. The CDR3 DNA is TGTGCCATCAGCCCCCAGGGAGGGGAGACCCAGTACTTC. Encoded protein: CAISPQGGETQYF.

This clonotype has a handful of counts. This chain connects TRBV7-9 to TRBJ2-2; D call uncertain. The CDR3 contains 14 residues. CDR1 and CDR2 from the germline V gene are SEHNR and FQNEAQ (reference sequence). V lost 2 bases and J 1 base, leaving 5 bases between the germline ends. CDR3: CASSLFENTGELFF. The CDR3 nucleotides read TGTGCCAGCAGCTTATTTGAGAACACCGGGGAGCTGTTTTTT. Together with reference TRBV7-9 and TRBJ2-2, the CDR3 gives the full variable domain: DTGVSQNPRHKITKRGQNVTFRCDPISEHNRLYWYRQTLGQGPEFLTYFQNEAQLEKSRLLSDRFSAERPKGSFSTLEIQRTEQGDSAMYLCASSLFENTGELFFGEGSRLTVL.

This clonotype has a count of ten or more. The chain links TRBV4-3 to TRBJ2-3; D gene uncertain. The V and J ends lost 0 bases and 4 bases respectively, with 5 bases between them. Germline values: CDR1 LGHNA, CDR2 YSLEER. CDR3 length: 13 residues. CDR3 amino acids: CASSQEPSDTQYF. The CDR3 nucleotides are TGCGCCAGCAGCCAAGAACCTTCAGATACGCAGTATTTT.

The chain uses TRBV19 and TRBJ2-3, with TRBD1 matching 8 bases. V was pared by 5 bases and J by 1 base, with 5 bases of the junction left unmatched. The CDR3 covers 15 residues. Germline CDR1 LNHDA, CDR2 SQIVND (reference sequence). The CDR3 here is CASSSLTGGTDTQYF. The CDR3 coding sequence is TGTGCCAGTAGTTCACTGACAGGGGGCACAGATACGCAGTATTTT.

This clonotype has ten or more counts. One junction end disagrees with the germline gene, perhaps due to a read error. The V and J genes are TRBV5-4 and TRBJ2-1; 8 bases fit TRBD1. From germline, CDR1 is SGHNT and CDR2 YYREEE (reference sequence). CDR3 length: 15 amino acids. The CDR3 protein is CASSLDRAKYNEQFF. In nucleotides, the CDR3 is TGTGCCAGCAGTTTGGACAGGGCTAAATACAATGAGCAGTTCTTC.

At least ten counts were recorded for this clonotype. The chain is built from TRBV12-3 or TRBV12-4 and TRBJ1-5; 7 bases agree with TRBD1. J lost 2 bases, V lost 5 bases, and 6 bases had no gene match. The CDR3 is 15 residues long. The CDR3 DNA is TGTGCCAGCAGTCGCCTAGGACAGGGCAATCAGCCCCAGCATTTT. This translates into CASSRLGQGNQPQHF.

This clonotype has ten or more counts. The rearrangement links TRBV3-1 to TRBJ1-1; D may be TRBD1 (5 bases). CDR1 and CDR2 from the germline V gene are LGHDT and YNNKEL (reference sequence). V was clipped by 4 bases and J by 1 base, with 10 bases between them. The CDR3 runs 14 residues. The CDR3 loop is CASSLQGGNTEAFF. For the CDR3, the DNA is TGTGCCAGCAGCCTCCAGGGTGGGAACACTGAAGCTTTCTTT.

Comment on this clonotype: One base away lies a much larger clone, so this may be a sequencing read error. The genes are TRBV6-2 or TRBV6-3 and TRBJ2-5, with D perhaps TRBD1 (5 bases). Germline CDR1 is MNHEY and CDR2 is SVGEGT. The length of the CDR3 is 15 residues. With 5 bases removed from V and 2 bases from J, the gap between germline ends came to 15 bases. CDR3 DNA: TGTGCCAGCAGTCTGCTTTGGTCAGGGCAAGAGACCCAGTACTTC. Its translation: CASSLLWSGQETQYF.

This clonotype has at least ten counts. V gene TRBV25-1 combines with J gene TRBJ1-4; unclear D gene. Germline V lookup: CDR1 MGHDK, CDR2 SYGVNS. CDR3 length: 16 amino acids. The germline V and J ends were trimmed by 3 bases and 12 bases, with 23 bases remaining between them. In DNA, the CDR3 is TGTGCCAGCAGTGAGAATCGTGGGAGCCGGGGTGTAGAACTGTTTTTT. Amino acid sequence: CASSENRGSRGVELFF.

This clonotype was counted at least ten times. The chain uses TRBV18 and TRBJ1-4; D is possibly TRBD1 (5 bases). The CDR3 contains 16 residues. CDR1 is KGHSH, CDR2 LQKENI, per germline. V lost 3 bases to trimming and J lost 0 bases, with 11 bases between them. The DNA for the CDR3 is TGTGCCAGCTCACCGACCGGGACCGCAACTAATGAAAAACTGTTTTTT. This codes for CASSPTGTATNEKLFF.

This clonotype was recorded many times. This rearrangement joins TRBV12-5 to TRBJ2-5; no clear D. Deletions cut 5 bases from V and 5 bases from J, with 9 bases between. CDR3 size: 12 residues. Germline lookup yields CDR1 LGHNT and CDR2 FRNRAP. The CDR3 DNA sequence: TGTGCTAGTGGTCAAGGGTCGGAGACCCAGTACTTC. Protein sequence: CASGQGSETQYF.

This clonotype appeared many times. V and J are TRBV2 and TRBJ2-2; 8 nucleotides agree with TRBD1. The germline V gene has CDR1 SNHLY and CDR2 FYNNEI. V gave up 7 bases and J gave up 3 bases; unmatched junction bases: 10. The CDR3 is made up of 16 amino acids. This CDR3 reads CASTGTGGGDTGELFF. As DNA, the CDR3 is TGTGCCAGCACGGGTACAGGGGGAGGAGACACCGGGGAGCTGTTTTTT.

This clonotype showed up many times. This chain connects TRBV6-5 to TRBJ1-5; no reliable D call. The length of the CDR3 is 15 residues. V lost 2 bases and J 2 bases, leaving 10 bases between the germline ends. Germline V lookup: CDR1 MNHEY, CDR2 SVGAGI. This CDR3 reads CASSYVPFGNQPQHF. In DNA, the CDR3 is TGTGCCAGCAGTTACGTCCCGTTTGGCAATCAGCCCCAGCATTTT.

The sample holds many counts of this clonotype. The chain uses TRBV10-3 and TRBJ2-7; 7 bases line up with TRBD2. V lost 6 bases and J lost 3; bases outside the gene matches: 11. The germline V gene has CDR1 ENHRY and CDR2 SYGVKD. There are 15 residues in the CDR3. CDR3 sequence (DNA): TGTGCCATCAGAGAACTAGCGACGGAGATCTACGAGCAGTACTTC. Encoded protein: CAIRELATEIYEQYF.